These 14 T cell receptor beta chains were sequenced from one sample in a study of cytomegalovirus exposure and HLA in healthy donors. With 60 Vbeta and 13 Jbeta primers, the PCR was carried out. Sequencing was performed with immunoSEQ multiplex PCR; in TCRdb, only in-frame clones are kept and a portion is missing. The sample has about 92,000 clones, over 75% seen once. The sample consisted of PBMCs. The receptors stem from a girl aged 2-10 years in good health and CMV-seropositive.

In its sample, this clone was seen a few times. The CDR3 nucleotides are TGCGCCAGCAGCTGGGCCTCGAACACTGAAGCTTTCTTT. Amino acid sequence: CASSWASNTEAFF. The J gene is TRBJ1-1, the V gene TRBV5-1; D unresolved. The length of the CDR3 is 13 residues. CDR1 SGHRS and CDR2 YFSETQ come from the germline V gene. Trimming shortened V by 3 bases and J by 1 base, and 7 bases separated the two germline ends.

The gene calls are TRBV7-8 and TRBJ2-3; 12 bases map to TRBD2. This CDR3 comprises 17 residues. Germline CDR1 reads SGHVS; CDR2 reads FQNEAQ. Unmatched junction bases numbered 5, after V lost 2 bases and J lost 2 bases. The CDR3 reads CASSLTSGRIATDTQYF. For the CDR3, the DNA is TGTGCCAGCAGCTTAACTAGCGGGAGGATCGCCACAGATACGCAGTATTTT.

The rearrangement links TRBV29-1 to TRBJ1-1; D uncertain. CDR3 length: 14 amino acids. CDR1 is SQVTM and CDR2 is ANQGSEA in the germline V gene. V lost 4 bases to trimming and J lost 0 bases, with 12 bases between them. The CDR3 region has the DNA TGCAGCGTTGTAACAGTATTCATGAACACTGAAGCTTTCTTT. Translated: CSVVTVFMNTEAFF.

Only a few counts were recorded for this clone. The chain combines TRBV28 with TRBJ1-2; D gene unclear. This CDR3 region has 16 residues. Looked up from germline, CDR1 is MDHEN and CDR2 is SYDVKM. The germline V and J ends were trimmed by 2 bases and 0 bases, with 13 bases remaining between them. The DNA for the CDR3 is TGTGCCAGCAGTTTAGGTTTGCACACAGCTAACTATGGCTACACCTTC. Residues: CASSLGLHTANYGYTF.

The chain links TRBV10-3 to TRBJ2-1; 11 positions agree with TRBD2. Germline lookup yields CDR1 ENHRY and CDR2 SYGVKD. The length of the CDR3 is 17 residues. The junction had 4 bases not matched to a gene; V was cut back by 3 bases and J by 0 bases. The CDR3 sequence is CAISERLAGNSYNEQFF. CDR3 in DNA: TGTGCCATCAGTGAAAGACTAGCGGGGAACTCCTACAATGAGCAGTTCTTC.

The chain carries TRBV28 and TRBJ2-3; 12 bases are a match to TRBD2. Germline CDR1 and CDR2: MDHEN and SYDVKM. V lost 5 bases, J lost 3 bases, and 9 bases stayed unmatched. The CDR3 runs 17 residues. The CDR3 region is CASSLPRLAGATDTQYF. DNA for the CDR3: TGTGCCAGCAGTCTCCCCCGACTAGCGGGAGCGACAGATACGCAGTATTTT.

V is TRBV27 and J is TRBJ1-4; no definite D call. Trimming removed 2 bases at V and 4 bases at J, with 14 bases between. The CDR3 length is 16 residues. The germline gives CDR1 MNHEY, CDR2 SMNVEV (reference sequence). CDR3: CASSLLGGPGNEKLFF. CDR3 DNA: TGTGCCAGCAGTTTACTAGGCGGGCCCGGTAATGAAAAACTGTTTTTT.

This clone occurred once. CDR3 nucleotides: TGCGCCAGCAGCACAGGGCTCACAGATACGCAGTATTTT. This encodes CASSTGLTDTQYF. The chain has TRBV5-1 and TRBJ2-3, with D possibly being TRBD1 (6 bases). Germline lookup yields CDR1 SGHRS and CDR2 YFSETQ. Trimming pared 4 bases from V and 2 bases from J, leaving 8 bases between. This CDR3 region has 13 residues. The entire variable domain, with the rest obtained from reference TRBV5-1 and TRBJ2-3, is as follows: KAGVTQTPRYLIKTRGQQVTLSCSPISGHRSVSWYQQTPGQGLQFLFEYFSETQRNKGNFPGRFSGRQFSNSRSEMNVSTLELGDSALYLCASSTGLTDTQYFGPGTRLTVL.

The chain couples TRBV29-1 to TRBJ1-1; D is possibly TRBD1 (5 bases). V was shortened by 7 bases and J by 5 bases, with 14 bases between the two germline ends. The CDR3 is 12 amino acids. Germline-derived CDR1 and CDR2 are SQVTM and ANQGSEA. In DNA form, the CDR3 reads TGCAGCGGCAGGGAGGGGTGGACTGAAGCTTTCTTT. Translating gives CSGREGWTEAFF.

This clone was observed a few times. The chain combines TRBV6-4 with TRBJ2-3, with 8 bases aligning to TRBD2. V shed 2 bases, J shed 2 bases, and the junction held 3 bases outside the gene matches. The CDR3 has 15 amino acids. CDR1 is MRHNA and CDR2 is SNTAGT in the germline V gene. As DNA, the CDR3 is TGTGCCAGCAGTGACCTAGCGGGCAACACAGATACGCAGTATTTT. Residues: CASSDLAGNTDTQYF.

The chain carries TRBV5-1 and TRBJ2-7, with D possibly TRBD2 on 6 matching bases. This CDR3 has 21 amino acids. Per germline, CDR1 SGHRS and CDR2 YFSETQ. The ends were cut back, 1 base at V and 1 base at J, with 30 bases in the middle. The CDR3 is CASSLWGLRGVGQGESYEQYF. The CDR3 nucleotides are TGCGCCAGCAGCTTGTGGGGACTCCGGGGCGTCGGTCAGGGCGAGTCCTACGAGCAGTACTTC.

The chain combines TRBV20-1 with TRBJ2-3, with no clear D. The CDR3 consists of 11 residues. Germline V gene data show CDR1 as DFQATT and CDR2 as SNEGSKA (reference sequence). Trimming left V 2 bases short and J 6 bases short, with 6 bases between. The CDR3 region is CSARLLDTQYF. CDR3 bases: TGCAGTGCTAGATTACTGGATACGCAGTATTTT.

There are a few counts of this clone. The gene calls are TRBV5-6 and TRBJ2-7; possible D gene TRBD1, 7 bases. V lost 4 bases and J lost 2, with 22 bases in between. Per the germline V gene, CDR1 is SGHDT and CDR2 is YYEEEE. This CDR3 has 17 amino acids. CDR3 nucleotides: TGTGCCAGCAGCACGGCGGGACAGCCTAATTACCCCTACGAGCAGTACTTC. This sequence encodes CASSTAGQPNYPYEQYF.

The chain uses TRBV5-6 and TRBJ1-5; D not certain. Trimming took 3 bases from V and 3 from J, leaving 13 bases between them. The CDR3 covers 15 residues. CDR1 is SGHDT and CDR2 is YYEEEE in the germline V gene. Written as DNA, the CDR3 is TGTGCCAGCAGCTCCCGGCGGCAGCTCAATCAGCCCCAGCATTTT. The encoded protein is CASSSRRQLNQPQHF.